Below, one TCR beta chain is given with its context. The antigen is undetermined. Other DNA variants within this sample encode the same CDR3. This entry comes from a study of siplizumab effects on memory and regulatory T cells. Study outcomes and limitations: Naive T cells appeared more diverse than memory cells and seemed to be major alloresponse contributors. There were only a minor fraction of alloreactive clones that mapped to unstimulated subsets. Siplizumab produced a significant reduction in alloreactive sequences that were traceable to unstimulated CD4+ memory cells. Relative to controls at approximately 30%, mappable alloreactive CD4+ clones exhibited a mean Treg-derived proportion of approximately 70% with siplizumab.

Per the germline V gene, CDR1 is SGHRS and CDR2 is YFSETQ. The CDR3 is made up of 12 amino acids. The ends were cut back, 4 bases at V and 6 bases at J, with 9 bases in the middle. The method was immunoSEQ multiplex PCR; TCRdb's version includes in-frame clones alone and lacks a portion of them. The sample carries roughly 120,000 clones, 92% recorded once. Input material: Tregs sorted from blood. The clonotype comes from a human donor in good health. The chain combines TRBV5-1 with TRBJ2-3; a possible D gene is TRBD2 (5 bases). The CDR3 bases are TGCGCCAGCAGCGGTGGCGGGGATACGCAGTATTTT. This codes for CASSGGGDTQYF.